This T cell receptor beta chain stems from a study of blood T cell repertoires in COVID-19. In the study overall: Both acute and convalescent COVID-19 samples were obtained from the United States, Italy and Spain. Sample material is recorded as cDNA or gDNA derived from T cells, B-cell-depleted T cells, or PBMCs.

The V gene's germline CDR1 is KGHSH and CDR2 LQKENI. The J segment lost 8 bases and the V segment lost 3 bases, leaving 14 bases of the junction unmatched. The CDR3 runs 16 residues. Methods used by the authors: Using reference gene primer amplification, nucleated cell counts were estimated. Libraries were prepared by immunoSEQ multiplex PCR; TCRdb keeps only in-frame clonotypes and omits some of them. V and J calls and clone size are those listed in that table; D and trimming were worked out from the DNA. The sample has roughly 15,000 clones; roughly 70% are singletons. A few counts support this clone.

This sequence was found in a man in his 60s with acute or convalescent COVID-19. V and J are TRBV18 and TRBJ1-2; 8 bases align to TRBD1. The sequenced sample consisted of peripheral blood. CDR3 sequence (DNA): TGTGCCAGCTCACCTCCCTCCCTCGGACAGGGAGCGGGCTACACCTTC. This sequence encodes CASSPPSLGQGAGYTF.